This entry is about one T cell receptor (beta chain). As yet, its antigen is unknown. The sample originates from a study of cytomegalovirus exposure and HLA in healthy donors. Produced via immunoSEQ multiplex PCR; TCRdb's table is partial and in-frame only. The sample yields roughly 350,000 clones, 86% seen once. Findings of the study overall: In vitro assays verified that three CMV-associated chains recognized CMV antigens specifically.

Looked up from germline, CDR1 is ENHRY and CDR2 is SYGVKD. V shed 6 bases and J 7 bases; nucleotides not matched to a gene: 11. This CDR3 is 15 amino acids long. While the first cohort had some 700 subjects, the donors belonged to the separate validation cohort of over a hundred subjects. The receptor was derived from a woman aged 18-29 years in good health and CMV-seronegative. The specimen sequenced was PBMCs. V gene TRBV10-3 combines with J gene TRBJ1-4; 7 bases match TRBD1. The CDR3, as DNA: TGTGCCATCAGCCCCGGACAGGAAGGTGGTGAAAAACTGTTTTTT. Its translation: CAISPGQEGGEKLFF.